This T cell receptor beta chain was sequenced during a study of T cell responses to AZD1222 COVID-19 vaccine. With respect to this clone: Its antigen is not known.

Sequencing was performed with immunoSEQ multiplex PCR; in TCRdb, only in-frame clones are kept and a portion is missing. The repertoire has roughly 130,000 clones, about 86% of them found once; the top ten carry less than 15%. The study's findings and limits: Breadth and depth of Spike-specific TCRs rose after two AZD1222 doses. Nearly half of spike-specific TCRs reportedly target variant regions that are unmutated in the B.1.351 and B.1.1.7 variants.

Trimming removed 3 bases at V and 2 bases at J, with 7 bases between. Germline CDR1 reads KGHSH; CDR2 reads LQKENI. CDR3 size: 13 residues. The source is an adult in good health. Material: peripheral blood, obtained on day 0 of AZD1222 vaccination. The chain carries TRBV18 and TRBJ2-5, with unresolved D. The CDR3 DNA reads TGTGCCAGCTCACCCTCCGAACAAGAGACCCAGTACTTC. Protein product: CASSPSEQETQYF. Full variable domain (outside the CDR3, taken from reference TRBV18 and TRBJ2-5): NAGVMQNPRHLVRRRGQEARLRCSPMKGHSHVYWYRQLPEEGLKFMVYLQKENIIDESGMPKERFSAEFPKEGPSILRIQQVVRGDSAAYFCASSPSEQETQYFGPGTRLLVL.